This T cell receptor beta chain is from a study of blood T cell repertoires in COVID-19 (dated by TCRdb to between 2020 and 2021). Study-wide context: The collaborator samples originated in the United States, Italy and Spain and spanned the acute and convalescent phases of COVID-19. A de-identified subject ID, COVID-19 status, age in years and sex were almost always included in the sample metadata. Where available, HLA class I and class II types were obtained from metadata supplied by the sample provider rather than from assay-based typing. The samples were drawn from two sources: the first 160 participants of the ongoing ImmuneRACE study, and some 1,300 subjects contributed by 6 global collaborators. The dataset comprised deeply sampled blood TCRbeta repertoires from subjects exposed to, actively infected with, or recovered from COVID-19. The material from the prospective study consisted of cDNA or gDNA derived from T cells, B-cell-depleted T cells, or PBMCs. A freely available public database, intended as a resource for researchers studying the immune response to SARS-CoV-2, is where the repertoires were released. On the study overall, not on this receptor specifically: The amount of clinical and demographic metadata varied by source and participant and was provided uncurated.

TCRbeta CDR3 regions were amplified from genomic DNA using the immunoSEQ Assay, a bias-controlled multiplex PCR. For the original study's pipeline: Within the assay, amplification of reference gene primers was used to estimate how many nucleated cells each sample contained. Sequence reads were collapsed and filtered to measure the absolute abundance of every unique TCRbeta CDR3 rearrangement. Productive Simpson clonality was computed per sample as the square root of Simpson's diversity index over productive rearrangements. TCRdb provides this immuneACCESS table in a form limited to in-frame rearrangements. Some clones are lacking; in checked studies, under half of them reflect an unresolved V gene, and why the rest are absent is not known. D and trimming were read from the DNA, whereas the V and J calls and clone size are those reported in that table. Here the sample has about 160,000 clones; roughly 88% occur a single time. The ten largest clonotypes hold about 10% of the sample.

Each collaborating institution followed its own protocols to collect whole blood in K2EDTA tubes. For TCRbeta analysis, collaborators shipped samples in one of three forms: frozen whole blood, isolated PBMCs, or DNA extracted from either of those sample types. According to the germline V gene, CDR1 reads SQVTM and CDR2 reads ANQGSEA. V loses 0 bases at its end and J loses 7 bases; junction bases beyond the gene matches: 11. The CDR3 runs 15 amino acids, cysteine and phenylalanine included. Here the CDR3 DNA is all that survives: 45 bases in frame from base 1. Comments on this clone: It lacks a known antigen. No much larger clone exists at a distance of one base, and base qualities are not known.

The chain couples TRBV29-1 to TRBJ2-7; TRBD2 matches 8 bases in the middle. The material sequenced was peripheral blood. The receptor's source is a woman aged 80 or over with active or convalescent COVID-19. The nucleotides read TGCAGCGTTGAAGAGGCGGGGGGTCGCTACCTAGAGCAGTACTTC. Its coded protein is CSVEEAGGRYLEQYF.